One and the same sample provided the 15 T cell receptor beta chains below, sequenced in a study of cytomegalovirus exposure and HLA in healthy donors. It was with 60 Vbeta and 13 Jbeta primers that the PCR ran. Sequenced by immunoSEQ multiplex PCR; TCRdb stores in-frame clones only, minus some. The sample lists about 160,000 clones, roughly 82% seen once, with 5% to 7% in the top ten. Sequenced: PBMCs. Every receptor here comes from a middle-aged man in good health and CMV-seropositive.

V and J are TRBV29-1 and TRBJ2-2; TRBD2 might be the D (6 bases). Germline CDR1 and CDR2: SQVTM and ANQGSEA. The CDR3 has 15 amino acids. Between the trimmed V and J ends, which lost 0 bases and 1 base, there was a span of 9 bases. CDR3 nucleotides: TGCAGCGTTGAAGACGGGAGACAGAACACCGGGGAGCTGTTTTTT. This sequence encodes CSVEDGRQNTGELFF.

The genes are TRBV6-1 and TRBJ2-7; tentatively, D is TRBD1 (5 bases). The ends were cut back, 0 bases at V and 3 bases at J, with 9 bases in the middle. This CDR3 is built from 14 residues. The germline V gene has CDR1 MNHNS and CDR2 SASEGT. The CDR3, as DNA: TGTGCCAGCAGTGAAGCGGACACGGACTACGAGCAGTACGTC. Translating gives CASSEADTDYEQYV.

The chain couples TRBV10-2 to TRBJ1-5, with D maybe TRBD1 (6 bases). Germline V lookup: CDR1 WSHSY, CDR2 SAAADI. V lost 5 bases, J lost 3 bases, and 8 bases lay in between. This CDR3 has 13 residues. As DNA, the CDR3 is TGCGCCAGCAGTACAGGGTTCAATCAGCCCCAGCATTTT. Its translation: CASSTGFNQPQHF.

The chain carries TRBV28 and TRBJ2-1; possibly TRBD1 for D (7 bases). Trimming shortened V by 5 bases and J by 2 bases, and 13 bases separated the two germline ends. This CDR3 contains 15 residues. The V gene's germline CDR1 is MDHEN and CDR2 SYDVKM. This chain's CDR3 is CASSTVRGAYNEQFF. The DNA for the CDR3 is TGTGCCAGCAGTACAGTCAGGGGGGCCTACAATGAGCAGTTCTTC.

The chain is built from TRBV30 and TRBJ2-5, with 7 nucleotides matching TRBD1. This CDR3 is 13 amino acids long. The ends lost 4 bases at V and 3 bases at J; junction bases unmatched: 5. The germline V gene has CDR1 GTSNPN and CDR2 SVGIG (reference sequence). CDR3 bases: TGTGCCTGGATTCGGACAGGCGAAGAGACCCAGTACTTC. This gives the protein CAWIRTGEETQYF.

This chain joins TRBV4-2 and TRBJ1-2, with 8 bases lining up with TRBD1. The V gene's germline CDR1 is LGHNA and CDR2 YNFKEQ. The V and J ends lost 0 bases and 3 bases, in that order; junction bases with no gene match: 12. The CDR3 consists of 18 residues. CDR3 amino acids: CASSQDLGRGQMDYGYTF. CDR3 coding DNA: TGTGCCAGCAGCCAAGACTTAGGCAGGGGGCAGATGGACTATGGCTACACCTTC.

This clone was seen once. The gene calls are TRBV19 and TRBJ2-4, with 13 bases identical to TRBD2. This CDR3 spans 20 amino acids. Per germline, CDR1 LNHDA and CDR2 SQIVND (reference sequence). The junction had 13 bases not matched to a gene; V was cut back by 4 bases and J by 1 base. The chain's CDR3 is CASSRTSGSYSAGAKNIQYF. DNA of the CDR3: TGTGCCAGTAGTAGGACTAGCGGGAGTTATTCGGCTGGGGCCAAAAACATTCAGTACTTC.

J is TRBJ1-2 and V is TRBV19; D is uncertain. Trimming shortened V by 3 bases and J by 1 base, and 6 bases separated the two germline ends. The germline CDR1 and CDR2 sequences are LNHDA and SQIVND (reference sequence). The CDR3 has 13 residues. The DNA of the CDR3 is TGTGCCAGTAGTATCGACAATAACTATGGCTACACCTTC. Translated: CASSIDNNYGYTF.

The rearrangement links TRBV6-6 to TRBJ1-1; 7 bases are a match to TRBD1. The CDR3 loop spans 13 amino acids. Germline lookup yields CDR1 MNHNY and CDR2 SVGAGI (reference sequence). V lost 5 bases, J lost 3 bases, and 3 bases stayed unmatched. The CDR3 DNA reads TGTGCCAGCAGTAAGGACAGGTACACTGAAGCTTTCTTT. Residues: CASSKDRYTEAFF.

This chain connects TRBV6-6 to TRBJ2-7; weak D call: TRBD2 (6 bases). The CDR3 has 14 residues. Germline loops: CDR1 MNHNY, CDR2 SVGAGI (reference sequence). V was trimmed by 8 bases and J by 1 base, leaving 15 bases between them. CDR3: CASLLGGVSYEQYF. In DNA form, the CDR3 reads TGTGCCAGCCTCCTCGGCGGGGTTTCCTACGAGCAGTACTTC.

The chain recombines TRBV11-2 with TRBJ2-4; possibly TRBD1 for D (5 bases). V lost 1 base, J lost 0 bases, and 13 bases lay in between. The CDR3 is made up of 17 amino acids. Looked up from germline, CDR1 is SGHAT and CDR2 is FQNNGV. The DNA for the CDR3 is TGTGCCAGCAGCTTAGTTGGGGAAGGGGTAGCCAAAAACATTCAGTACTTC. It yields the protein CASSLVGEGVAKNIQYF.

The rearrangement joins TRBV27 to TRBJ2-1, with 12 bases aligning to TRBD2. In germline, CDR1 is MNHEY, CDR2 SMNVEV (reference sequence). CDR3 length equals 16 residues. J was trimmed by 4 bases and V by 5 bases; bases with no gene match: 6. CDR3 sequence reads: CASSPRTSGVYNEQFF. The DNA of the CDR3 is TGTGCCAGCAGTCCCCGGACTAGCGGGGTTTACAATGAGCAGTTCTTC.

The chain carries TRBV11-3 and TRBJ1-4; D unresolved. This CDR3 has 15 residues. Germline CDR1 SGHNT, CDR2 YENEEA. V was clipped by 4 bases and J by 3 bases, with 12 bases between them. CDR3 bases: TGTGCCAGCAGCTCATCCCTGAGGGCTAATGAAAAACTGTTTTTT. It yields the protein CASSSSLRANEKLFF.

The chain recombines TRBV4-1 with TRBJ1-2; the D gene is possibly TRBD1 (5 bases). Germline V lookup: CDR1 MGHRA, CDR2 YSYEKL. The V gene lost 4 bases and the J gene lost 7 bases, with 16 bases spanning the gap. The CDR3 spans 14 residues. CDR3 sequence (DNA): TGCGCCAGCAGCCCCCCAGGGTACCTGGGTGGCTACACCTTC. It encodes CASSPPGYLGGYTF.

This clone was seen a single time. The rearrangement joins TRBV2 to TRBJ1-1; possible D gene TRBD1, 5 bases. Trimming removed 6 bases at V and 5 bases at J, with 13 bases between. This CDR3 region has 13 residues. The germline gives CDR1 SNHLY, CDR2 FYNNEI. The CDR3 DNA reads TGTGCCAGCAGGCTCAGGGTTGAGACTGAAGCTTTCTTT. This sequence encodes CASRLRVETEAFF.